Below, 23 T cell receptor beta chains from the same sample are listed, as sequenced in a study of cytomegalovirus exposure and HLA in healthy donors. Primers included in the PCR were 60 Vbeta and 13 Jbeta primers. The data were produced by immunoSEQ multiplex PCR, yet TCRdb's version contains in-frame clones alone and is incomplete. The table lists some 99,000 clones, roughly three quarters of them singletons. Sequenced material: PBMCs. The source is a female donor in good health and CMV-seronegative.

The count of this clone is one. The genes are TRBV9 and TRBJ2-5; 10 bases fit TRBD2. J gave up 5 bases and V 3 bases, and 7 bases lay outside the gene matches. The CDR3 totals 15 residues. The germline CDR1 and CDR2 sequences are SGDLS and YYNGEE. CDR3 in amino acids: CASSESGGADETQYF. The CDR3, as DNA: TGTGCCAGCAGCGAGAGCGGGGGGGCGGATGAGACCCAGTACTTC. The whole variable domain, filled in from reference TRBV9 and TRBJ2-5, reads DSGVTQTPKHLITATGQRVTLRCSPRSGDLSVYWYQQSLDQGLQFLIQYYNGEERAKGNILERFSAQQFPDLHSELNLSSLELGDSALYFCASSESGGADETQYFGPGTRLLVL.

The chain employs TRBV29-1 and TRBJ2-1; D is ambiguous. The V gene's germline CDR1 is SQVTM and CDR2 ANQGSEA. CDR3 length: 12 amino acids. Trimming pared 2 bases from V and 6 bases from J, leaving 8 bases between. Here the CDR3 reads CSVETVGNEQFF. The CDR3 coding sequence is TGCAGCGTTGAAACAGTAGGCAATGAGCAGTTCTTC.

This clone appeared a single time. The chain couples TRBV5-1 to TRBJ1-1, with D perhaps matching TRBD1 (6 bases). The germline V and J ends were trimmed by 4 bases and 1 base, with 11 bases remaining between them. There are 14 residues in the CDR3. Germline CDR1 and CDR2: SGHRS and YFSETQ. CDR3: CASSPQDRNTEAFF. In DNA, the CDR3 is TGCGCCAGCAGCCCCCAGGACAGGAACACTGAAGCTTTCTTT.

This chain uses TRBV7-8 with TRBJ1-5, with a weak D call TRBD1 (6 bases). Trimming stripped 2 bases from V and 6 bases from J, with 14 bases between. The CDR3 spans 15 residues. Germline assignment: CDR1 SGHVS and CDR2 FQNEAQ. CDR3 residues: CASSLLQGVSQPQHF. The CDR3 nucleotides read TGTGCCAGCAGCTTATTACAGGGTGTGAGTCAGCCCCAGCATTTT.

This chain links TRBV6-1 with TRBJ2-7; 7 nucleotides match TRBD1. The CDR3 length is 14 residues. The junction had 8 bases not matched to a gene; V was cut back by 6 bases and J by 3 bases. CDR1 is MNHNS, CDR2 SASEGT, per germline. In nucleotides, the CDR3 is TGTGCCAGCAGCCCAGCCGGGACAGACTACGAGCAGTACTTC. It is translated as CASSPAGTDYEQYF.

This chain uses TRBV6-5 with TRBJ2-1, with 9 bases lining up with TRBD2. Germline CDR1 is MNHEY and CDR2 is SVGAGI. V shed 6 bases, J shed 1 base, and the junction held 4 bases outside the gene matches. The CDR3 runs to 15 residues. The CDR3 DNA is TGTGCCAGCAGCCCGGCGGGAGGGTCCTACAATGAGCAGTTCTTC. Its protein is CASSPAGGSYNEQFF.

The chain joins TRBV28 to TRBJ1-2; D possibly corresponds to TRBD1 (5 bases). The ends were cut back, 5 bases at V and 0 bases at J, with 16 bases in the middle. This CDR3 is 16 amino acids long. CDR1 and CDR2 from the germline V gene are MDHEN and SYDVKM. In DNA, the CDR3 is TGTGCCAGCAGTAACCTCAACCGGGACTCTAACTATGGCTACACCTTC. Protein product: CASSNLNRDSNYGYTF.

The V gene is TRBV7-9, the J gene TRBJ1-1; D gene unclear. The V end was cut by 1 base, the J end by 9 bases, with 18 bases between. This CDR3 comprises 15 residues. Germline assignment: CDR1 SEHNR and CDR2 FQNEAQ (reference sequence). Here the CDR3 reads CASSLDPSTNSKAFF. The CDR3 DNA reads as TGTGCCAGCAGCTTAGACCCCTCCACGAACAGTAAAGCTTTCTTT.

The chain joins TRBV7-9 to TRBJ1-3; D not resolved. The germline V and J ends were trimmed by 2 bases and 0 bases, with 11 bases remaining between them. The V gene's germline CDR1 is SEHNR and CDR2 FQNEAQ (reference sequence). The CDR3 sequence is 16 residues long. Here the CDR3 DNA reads TGTGCCAGCAGCTTATATGAGGGATACTCTGGAAACACCATATATTTT. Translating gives CASSLYEGYSGNTIYF. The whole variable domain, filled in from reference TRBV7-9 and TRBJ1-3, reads DTGVSQNPRHKITKRGQNVTFRCDPISEHNRLYWYRQTLGQGPEFLTYFQNEAQLEKSRLLSDRFSAERPKGSFSTLEIQRTEQGDSAMYLCASSLYEGYSGNTIYFGEGSWLTVV.

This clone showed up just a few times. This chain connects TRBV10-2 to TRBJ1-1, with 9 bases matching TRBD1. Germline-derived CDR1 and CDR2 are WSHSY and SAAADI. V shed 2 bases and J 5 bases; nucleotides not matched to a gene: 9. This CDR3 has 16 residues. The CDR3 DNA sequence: TGCGCCAGCAGTGAGACAGGGGGCGCGGGAGGAACTGAAGCTTTCTTT. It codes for CASSETGGAGGTEAFF.

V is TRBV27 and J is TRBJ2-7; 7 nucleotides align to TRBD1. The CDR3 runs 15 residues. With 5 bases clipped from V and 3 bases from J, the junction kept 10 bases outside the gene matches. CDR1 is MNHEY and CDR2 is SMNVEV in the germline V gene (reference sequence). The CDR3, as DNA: TGTGCCAGCAGTAGGGACCCGACAGGGCACTACGAGCAGTACTTC. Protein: CASSRDPTGHYEQYF.

This CDR3 is CASSIRVSNNSPLHF. The CDR3, as DNA: TGTGCCAGTAGTATCCGTGTCTCTAACAATTCACCCCTCCACTTT. The chain has TRBV19 and TRBJ1-6; no firm D call. Germline values: CDR1 LNHDA, CDR2 SQIVND (reference sequence). Trimming shortened V by 3 bases and J by 7 bases, and 13 bases separated the two germline ends. The CDR3 contains 15 residues.

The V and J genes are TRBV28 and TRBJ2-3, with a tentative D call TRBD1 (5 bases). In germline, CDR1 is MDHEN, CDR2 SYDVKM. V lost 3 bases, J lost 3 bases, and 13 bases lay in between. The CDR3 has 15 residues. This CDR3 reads CASSLGQQSTDTQYF. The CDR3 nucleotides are TGTGCCAGCAGTTTGGGGCAACAGAGTACAGATACGCAGTATTTT.

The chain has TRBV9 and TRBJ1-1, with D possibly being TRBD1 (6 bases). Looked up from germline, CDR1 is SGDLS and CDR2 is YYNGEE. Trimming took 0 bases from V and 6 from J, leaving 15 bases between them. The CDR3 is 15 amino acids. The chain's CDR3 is CASSVANRVGAEAFF. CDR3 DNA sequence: TGTGCCAGCAGCGTAGCCAACAGGGTGGGGGCTGAAGCTTTCTTT.

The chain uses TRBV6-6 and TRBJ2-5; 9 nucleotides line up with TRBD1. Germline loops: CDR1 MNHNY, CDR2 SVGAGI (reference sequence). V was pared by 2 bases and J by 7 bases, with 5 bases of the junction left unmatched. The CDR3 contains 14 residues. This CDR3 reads CASSYHRGPGTQYF. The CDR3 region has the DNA TGTGCCAGCAGTTACCACAGGGGGCCTGGGACCCAGTACTTC.

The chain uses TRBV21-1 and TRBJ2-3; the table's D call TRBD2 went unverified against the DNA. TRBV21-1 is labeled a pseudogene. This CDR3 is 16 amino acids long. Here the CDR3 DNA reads TGTGCCAGCAACTACGGACTAGCGGGCCGCACAGATACGCAGTATTTT. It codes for CASNYGLAGRTDTQYF.

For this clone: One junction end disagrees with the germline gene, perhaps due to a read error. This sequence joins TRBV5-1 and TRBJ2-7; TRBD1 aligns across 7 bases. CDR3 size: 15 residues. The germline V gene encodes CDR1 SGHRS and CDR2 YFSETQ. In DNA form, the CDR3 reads TGCACCAGCAGTTCGCCAGACGACAGGGTGAGGGAGCAGTACTTC. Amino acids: CTSSSPDDRVREQYF.

The CDR3 region is CASSYRTGANTGELFF. CDR3 bases: TGCGCCAGCAGCTATAGGACAGGCGCGAACACCGGGGAGCTGTTTTTT. The rearrangement uses TRBV5-1 and TRBJ2-2, with 7 bases that match TRBD1. V was pared by 3 bases and J by 0 bases, with 5 bases of the junction left unmatched. The CDR3 is made up of 16 amino acids. Germline CDR1 reads SGHRS; CDR2 reads YFSETQ.

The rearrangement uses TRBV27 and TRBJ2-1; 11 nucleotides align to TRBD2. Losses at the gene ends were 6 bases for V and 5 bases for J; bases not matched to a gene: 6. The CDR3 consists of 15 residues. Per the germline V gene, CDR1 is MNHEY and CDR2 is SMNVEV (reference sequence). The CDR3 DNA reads TGTGCCAGCAGCCTTGGGACTAGCGGAAACAATGAGCAGTTCTTC. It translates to CASSLGTSGNNEQFF.

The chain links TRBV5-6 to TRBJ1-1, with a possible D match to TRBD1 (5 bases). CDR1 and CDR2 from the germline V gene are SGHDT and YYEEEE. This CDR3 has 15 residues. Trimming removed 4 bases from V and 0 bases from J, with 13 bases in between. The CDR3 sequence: CASSGIRVMNTEAFF. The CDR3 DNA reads TGTGCCAGCAGCGGCATCAGGGTTATGAACACTGAAGCTTTCTTT.

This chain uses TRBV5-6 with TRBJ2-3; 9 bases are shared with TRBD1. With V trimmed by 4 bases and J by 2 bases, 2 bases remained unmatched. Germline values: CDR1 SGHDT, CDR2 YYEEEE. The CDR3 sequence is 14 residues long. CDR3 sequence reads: CASSGQGFTDTQYF. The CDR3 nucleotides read TGTGCCAGCAGCGGACAGGGGTTCACAGATACGCAGTATTTT.

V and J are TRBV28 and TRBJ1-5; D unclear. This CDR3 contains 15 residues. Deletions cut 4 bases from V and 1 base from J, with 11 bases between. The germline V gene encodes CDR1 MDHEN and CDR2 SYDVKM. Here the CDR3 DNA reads TGTGCCAGCAGTTCCCCCGGGGAGAGCAATCAGCCCCAGCATTTT. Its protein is CASSSPGESNQPQHF. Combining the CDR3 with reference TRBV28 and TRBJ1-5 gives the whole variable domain DVKVTQSSRYLVKRTGEKVFLECVQDMDHENMFWYRQDPGLGLRLIYFSYDVKMKEKGDIPEGYSVSREKKERFSLILESASTNQTSMYLCASSSPGESNQPQHFGDGTRLSIL.

CDR3 sequence: CASSQSVDYEQYF. The CDR3 DNA follows: TGTGCCAGCTCACAATCGGTCGACTACGAGCAGTACTTC. J is TRBJ2-7 and V is TRBV18; unclear D gene. This CDR3 region has 13 residues. V lost 4 bases and J lost 3, with 10 bases in between. CDR1 is KGHSH and CDR2 is LQKENI in the germline V gene.